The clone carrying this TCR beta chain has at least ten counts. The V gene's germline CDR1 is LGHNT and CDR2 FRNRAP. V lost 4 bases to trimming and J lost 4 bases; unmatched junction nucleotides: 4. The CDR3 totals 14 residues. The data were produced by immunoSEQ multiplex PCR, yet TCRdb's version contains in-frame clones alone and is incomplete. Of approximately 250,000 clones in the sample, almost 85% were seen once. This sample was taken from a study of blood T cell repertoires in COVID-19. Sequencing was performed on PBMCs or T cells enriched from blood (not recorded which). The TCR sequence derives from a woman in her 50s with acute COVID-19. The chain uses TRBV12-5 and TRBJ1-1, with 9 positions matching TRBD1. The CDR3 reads CASGSDRGVTEAFF. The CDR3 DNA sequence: TGTGCTAGTGGTTCGGACAGGGGCGTCACTGAAGCTTTCTTT.